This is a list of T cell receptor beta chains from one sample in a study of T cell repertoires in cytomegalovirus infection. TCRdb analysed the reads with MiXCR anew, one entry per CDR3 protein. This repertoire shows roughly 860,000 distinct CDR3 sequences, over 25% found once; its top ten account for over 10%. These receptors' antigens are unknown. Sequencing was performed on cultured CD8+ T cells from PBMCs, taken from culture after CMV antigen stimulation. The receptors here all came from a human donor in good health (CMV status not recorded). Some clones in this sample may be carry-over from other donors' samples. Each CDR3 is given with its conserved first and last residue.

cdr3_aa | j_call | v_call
CASSLDDGSYEQYF | TRBJ2-7 | TRBV13
CASRTPTQAFF | TRBJ1-1 | TRBV19
CSVEGSDSYGYTF | TRBJ1-2 | TRBV29-1
CASKTGAGTDTQYF | TRBJ2-3 | TRBV27
CASRKAGATEAFF | TRBJ1-1 | TRBV27
CASSFPLDSPLHF | TRBJ1-6 | TRBV6-2/TRBV6-3
CASSMSGSSSPLHF | TRBJ1-6 | TRBV19
CASSLVPNEAFF | TRBJ1-1 | TRBV7-8
CASSRLAVLTDTQYF | TRBJ2-3 | TRBV7-6
CASSSLSMQLYGYTF | TRBJ1-2 | TRBV5-6
CASSQESWGQVFF | TRBJ1-4 | TRBV3-1
CASSQDPDILGYTF | TRBJ1-2 | TRBV4-1
CASGFGTVGSIGTEGYTF | TRBJ1-2 | TRBV12-5
CASSTGQVLDEQFF | TRBJ2-1 | TRBV19
CASSYAQGSEGNF | TRBJ2-5 | TRBV6-2/TRBV6-3
CASSERVKTQYF | TRBJ2-5 | TRBV5-6
CASSPDAYGELFF | TRBJ2-2 | TRBV4-3
CASTVRDGISQPQHF | TRBJ1-5 | TRBV19
CASTERETRYF | TRBJ2-5 | TRBV6-5
CASRKGPGKLTQYF | TRBJ2-5 | TRBV2
CASSPLEGMNTEAFF | TRBJ1-1 | TRBV27
CASSSPGTGGGDGYTF | TRBJ1-2 | TRBV28
CASSPYTGMNTEAFF | TRBJ1-1 | TRBV7-9
CASGRPPYEQYF | TRBJ2-7 | TRBV7-9